This TCR beta chain derives from a study of metastatic and nonmetastatic thyroid tumors. The wider study: Across blood and tumor or nodule tissue, repertoires from malignant and benign thyroid patients were compared with one another.

Ahead of thyroid surgery, no patient had received treatment of any kind. With regard to this clone: Its antigen is still unknown.

Trimming stripped 5 bases from V and 6 bases from J, with 8 bases between. The CDR3 extends over 11 amino acids. CDR1 and CDR2 (germline): SEHNR, FQNEAQ (reference sequence). Whole-study results and caveats: Within blood and tumor, benign nodules reportedly had significantly lower TCR beta diversity than malignant thyroid tumors did.

TCRdb ran MiXCR on the PCR reads. Of fewer than 7,000 clones detected, around a third appear once; the ten largest clones hold about 42%. The chain joins TRBV7-9 to TRBJ2-7; the D gene could be TRBD1 or TRBD2 (5 bases each). The sequenced sample was tumor tissue. The clonotype was recovered from a female donor with papillary thyroid cancer or a benign thyroid nodule (not recorded which). Some clones in this sample may be carry-over from other donors' samples. CDR3 sequence reads: CASSTGREQYF. The DNA of the CDR3 is TGTGCCAGCAGCACGGGACGCGAGCAGTACTTC.